The rows below give T cell receptor beta chains drawn from one sample of a study of long-term antiretroviral therapy in people with HIV. The method was immunoSEQ multiplex PCR; TCRdb's version includes in-frame clones alone and lacks a portion of them. Of tens of thousands of clones listed, around 85% were seen once; the top ten hold around 9.6%. The sample consisted of unsorted PBMCs, taken 2.3 years after starting antiretroviral therapy. Every receptor here comes from a middle-aged man with HIV. Each CDR3 is given without its conserved first and last residue. A D gene is named only where the DNA matches it firmly.

J	V	D	CDR3
TRBJ2-7	TRBV14	-	ASSQDQGAYEQY
TRBJ2-5	TRBV6-6	TRBD2	ASRAGVGDETQY
TRBJ2-3	TRBV27	TRBD1	ASSSGQGATDTQY
TRBJ2-7	TRBV11-3	TRBD1	ASSSEGQGSYEQY
TRBJ2-1	TRBV2	-	ASSEMGLRLDNEQF
TRBJ2-3	TRBV2	-	ASSRTSDTQY
TRBJ2-1	TRBV5-1	-	ASSFTNEQF
TRBJ2-7	TRBV11-2	TRBD2	ASWTSGSSYEQY
TRBJ1-4	TRBV9	-	ASSARGHGGEKLF
TRBJ2-3	TRBV2	-	ASGRIADTQY